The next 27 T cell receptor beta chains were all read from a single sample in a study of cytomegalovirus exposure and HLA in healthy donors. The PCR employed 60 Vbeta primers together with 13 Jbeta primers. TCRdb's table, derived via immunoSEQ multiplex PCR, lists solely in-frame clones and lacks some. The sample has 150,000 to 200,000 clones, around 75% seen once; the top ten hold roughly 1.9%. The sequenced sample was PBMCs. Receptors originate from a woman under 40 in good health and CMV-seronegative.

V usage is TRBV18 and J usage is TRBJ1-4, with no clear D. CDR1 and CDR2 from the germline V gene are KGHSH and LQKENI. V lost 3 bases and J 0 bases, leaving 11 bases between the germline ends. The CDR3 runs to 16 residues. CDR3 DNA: TGTGCCAGCTCACCCCGAGTAGTAACAACTAATGAAAAACTGTTTTTT. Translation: CASSPRVVTTNEKLFF.

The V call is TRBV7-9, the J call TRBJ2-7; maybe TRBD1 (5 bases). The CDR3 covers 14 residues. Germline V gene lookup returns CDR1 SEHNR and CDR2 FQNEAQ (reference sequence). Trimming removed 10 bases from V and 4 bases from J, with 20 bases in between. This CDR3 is CATNPGQGPYEQYF. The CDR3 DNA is TGTGCCACCAACCCAGGGCAGGGTCCTTACGAGCAGTACTTC.

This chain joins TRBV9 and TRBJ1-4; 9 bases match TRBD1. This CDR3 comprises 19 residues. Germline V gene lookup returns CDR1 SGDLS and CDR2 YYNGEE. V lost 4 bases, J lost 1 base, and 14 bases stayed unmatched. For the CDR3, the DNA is TGTGCCAGCAGCAAGTTACCCTCCACAGGGGGCCTAACTAATGAAAAACTGTTTTTT. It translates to CASSKLPSTGGLTNEKLFF.

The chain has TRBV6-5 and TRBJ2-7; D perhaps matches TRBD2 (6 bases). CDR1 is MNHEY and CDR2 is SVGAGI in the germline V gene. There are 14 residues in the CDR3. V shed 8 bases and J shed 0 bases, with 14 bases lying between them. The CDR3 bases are TGTGCCAGCCAAAGGGGACTGAGCTCCTACGAGCAGTACTTC. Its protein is CASQRGLSSYEQYF.

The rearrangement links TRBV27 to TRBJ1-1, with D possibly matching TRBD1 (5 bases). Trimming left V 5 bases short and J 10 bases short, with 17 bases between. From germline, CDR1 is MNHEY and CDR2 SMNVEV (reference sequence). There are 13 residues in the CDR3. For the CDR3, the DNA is TGTGCCAGCAGTCAGGGATATGCCTCTGGAGCTTTCTTT. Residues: CASSQGYASGAFF.

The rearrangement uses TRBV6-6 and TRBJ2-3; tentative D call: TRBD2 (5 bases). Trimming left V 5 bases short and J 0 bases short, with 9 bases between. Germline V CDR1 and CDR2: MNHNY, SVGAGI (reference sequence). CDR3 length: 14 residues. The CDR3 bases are TGTGCCAGCAGTCGAAGCGGTAGCACAGATACGCAGTATTTT. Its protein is CASSRSGSTDTQYF.

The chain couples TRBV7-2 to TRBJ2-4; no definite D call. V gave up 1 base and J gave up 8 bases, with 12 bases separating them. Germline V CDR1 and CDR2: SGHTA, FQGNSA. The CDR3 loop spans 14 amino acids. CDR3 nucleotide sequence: TGTGCCAGCAGCTTAGGTCCACAGTGGGACATTCAGTACTTC. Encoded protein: CASSLGPQWDIQYF.

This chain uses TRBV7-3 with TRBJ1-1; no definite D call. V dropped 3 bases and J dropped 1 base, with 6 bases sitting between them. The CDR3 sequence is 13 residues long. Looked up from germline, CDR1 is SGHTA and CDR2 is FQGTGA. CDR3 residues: CASSFGRNTEAFF. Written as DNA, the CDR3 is TGTGCCAGCAGCTTCGGTAGGAACACTGAAGCTTTCTTT. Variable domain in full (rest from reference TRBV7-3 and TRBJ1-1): GAGVSQTPSNKVTEKGKYVELRCDPISGHTALYWYRQSLGQGPEFLIYFQGTGAADDSGLPNDRFFAVRPEGSVSTLKIQRTERGDSAVYLCASSFGRNTEAFFGQGTRLTVV.

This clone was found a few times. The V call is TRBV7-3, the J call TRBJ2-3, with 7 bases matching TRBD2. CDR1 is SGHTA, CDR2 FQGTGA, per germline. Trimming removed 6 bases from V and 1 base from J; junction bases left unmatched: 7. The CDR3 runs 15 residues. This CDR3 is CASRHLAEGTDTQYF. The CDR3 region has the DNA TGTGCCAGCAGGCACCTAGCGGAGGGCACAGATACGCAGTATTTT.

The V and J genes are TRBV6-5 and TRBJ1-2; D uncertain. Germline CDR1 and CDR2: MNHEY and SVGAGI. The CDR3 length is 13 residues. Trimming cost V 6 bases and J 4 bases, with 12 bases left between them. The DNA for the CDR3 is TGTGCCAGCAGAGGTGGAGCTGGCTATGGCTACACCTTC. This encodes CASRGGAGYGYTF.

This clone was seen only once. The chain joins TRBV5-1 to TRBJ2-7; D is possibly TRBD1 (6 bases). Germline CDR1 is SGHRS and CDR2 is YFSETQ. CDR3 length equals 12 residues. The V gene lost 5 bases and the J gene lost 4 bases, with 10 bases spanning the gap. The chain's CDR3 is CASRLGAYEQYF. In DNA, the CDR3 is TGCGCCAGCAGGCTGGGGGCATACGAGCAGTACTTC.

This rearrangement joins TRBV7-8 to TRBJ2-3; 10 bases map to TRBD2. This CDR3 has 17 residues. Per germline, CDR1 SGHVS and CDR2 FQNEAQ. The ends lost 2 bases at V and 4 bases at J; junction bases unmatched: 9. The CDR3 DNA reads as TGTGCCAGCAGCTTATGGGCTAGCGGGGGTTTATCAGATACGCAGTATTTT. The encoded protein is CASSLWASGGLSDTQYF.

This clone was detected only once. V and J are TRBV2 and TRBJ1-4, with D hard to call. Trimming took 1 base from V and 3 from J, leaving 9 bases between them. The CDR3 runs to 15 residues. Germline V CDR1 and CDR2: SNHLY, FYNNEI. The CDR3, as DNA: TGTGCCAGCAGTGAAGATGAGGAGGCTAATGAAAAACTGTTTTTT. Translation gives CASSEDEEANEKLFF.

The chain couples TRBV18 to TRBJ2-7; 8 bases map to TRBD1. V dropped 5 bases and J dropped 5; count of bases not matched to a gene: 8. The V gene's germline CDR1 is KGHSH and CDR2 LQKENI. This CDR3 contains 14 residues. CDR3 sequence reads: CASSTKTGVHEQYF. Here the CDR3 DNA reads TGTGCCAGCTCAACGAAGACAGGGGTCCACGAGCAGTACTTC.

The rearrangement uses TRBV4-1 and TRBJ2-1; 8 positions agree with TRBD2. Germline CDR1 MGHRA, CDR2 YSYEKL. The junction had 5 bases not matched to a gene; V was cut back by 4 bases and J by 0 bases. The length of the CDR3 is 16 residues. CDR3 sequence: CASSPLAGRSYNEQFF. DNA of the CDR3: TGCGCCAGCAGCCCGCTAGCGGGCCGCTCCTACAATGAGCAGTTCTTC.

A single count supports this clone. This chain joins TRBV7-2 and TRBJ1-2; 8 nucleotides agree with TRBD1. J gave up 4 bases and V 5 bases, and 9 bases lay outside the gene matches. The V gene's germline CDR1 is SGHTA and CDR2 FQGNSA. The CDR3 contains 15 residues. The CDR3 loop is CASSRTGPSGYGYTF. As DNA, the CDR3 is TGTGCCAGCAGCCGGACAGGGCCTTCGGGCTATGGCTACACCTTC.

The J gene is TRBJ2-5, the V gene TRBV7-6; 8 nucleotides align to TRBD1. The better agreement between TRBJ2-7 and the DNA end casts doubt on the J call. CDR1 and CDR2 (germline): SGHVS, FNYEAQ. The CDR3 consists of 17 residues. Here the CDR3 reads CASSPSYPRTGSYEQYF. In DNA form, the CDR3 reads TGTGCCAGCAGCCCGTCCTATCCCCGGACAGGGTCCTACGAGCAGTACTTC.

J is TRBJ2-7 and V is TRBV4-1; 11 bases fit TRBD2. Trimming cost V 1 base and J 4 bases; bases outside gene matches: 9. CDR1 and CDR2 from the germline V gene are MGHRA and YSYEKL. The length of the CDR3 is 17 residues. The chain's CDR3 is CASSQVLIAGGHYEQYF. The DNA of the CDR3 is TGCGCCAGCAGCCAAGTCTTAATAGCGGGGGGGCATTACGAGCAGTACTTC.

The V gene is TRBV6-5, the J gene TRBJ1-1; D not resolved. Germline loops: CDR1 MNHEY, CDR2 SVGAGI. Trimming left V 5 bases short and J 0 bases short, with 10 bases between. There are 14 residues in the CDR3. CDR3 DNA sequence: TGTGCCAGCAGTCCTATACGAATGAACACTGAAGCTTTCTTT. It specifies CASSPIRMNTEAFF.

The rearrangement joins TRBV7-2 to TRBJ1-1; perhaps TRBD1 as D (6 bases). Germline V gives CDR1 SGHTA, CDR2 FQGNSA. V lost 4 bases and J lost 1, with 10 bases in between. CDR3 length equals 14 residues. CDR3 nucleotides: TGTGCCAGCAGCTCACAGGGTCGGAACACTGAAGCTTTCTTT. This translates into CASSSQGRNTEAFF.

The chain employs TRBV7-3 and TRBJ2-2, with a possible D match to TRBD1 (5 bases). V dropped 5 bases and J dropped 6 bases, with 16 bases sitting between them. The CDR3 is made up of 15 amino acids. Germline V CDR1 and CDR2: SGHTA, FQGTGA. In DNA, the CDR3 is TGTGCCAGCAGCCCTCTAGGGGCAAAAGCCGGGGAGCTGTTTTTT. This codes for CASSPLGAKAGELFF.

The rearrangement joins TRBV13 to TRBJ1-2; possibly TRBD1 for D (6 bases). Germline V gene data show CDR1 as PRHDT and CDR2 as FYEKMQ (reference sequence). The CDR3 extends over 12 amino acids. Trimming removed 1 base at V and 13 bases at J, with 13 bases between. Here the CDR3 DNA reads TGTGCCAGCAGCTTAGTGCAGGGGTCTATCACCTTC. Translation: CASSLVQGSITF.

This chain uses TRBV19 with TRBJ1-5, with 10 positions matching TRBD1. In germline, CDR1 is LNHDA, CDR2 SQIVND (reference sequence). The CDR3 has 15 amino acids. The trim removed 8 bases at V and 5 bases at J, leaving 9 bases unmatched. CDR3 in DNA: TGTGCCAGTTCACTTATAGGACAGGGGGATCAGCCCCAGCATTTT. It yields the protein CASSLIGQGDQPQHF.

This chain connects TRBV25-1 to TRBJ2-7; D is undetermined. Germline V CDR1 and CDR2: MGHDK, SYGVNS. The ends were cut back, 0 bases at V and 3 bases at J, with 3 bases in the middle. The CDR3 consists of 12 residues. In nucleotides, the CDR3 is TGTGCCAGCAGTGAATATAGCTACGAGCAGTACTTC. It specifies CASSEYSYEQYF.

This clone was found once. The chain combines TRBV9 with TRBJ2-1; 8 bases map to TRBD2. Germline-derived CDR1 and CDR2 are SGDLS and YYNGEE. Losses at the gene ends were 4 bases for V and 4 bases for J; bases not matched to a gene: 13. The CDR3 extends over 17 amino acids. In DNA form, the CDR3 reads TGTGCCAGCAGCCCTCTCGGGACTAGTGGCCGATACAATGAGCAGTTCTTC. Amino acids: CASSPLGTSGRYNEQFF.

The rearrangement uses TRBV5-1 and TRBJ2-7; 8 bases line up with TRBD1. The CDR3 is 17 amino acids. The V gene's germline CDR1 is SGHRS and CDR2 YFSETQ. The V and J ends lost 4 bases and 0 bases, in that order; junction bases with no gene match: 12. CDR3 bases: TGCGCCAGCAGCACCCGATCGACAGGGGATAGCTCCTACGAGCAGTACTTC. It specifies CASSTRSTGDSSYEQYF.

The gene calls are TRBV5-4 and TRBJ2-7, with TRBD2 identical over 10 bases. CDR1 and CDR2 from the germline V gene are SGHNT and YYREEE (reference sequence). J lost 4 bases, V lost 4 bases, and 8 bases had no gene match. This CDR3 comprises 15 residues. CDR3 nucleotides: TGTGCCAGCAGCCCCATTGCTAGCGGGAGTTACGAGCAGTACTTC. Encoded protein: CASSPIASGSYEQYF.